Presented here are 30 T cell receptor beta chains from one specimen sequenced in a study of shared clonotypes between healthy human individuals. Sequencing was performed with immunoSEQ multiplex PCR; in TCRdb, only in-frame clones are kept and a portion is missing. The sample shows 330,000 or so clones, roughly 70% of them seen only once. The sequencing input was memory CD4+ T cells sorted from blood. This sample's subset: CD45RA-negative fraction. The source of these receptors is a man between 25 and 39 years old in good health.

V usage is TRBV19 and J usage is TRBJ2-7; TRBD1 matches 10 bases. After removal of 4 bases from V and 4 bases from J, the junction contained 4 bases not matched to a gene. The germline V gene encodes CDR1 LNHDA and CDR2 SQIVND (reference sequence). The length of the CDR3 is 14 residues. This CDR3 reads CASSTDRGLYEQYF. DNA of the CDR3: TGTGCCAGTAGTACCGACAGGGGGCTGTACGAGCAGTACTTC.

The chain couples TRBV5-1 to TRBJ2-2; 8 bases line up with TRBD2. CDR3 length: 18 amino acids. The germline V gene has CDR1 SGHRS and CDR2 YFSETQ. J gave up 7 bases and V 4 bases, and 18 bases lay outside the gene matches. The CDR3 DNA reads TGCGCCAGCAGCGCCGACGCGACCAGCGGGAGATTGGTCGGGGAGCTGTTTTTT. Translating it yields CASSADATSGRLVGELFF.

A single count supports this clone. This sequence joins TRBV11-3 and TRBJ2-5; TRBD1 might be the D (7 bases). Germline V lookup: CDR1 SGHNT, CDR2 YENEEA. CDR3 size: 14 residues. Trimming pared 4 bases from V and 4 bases from J, leaving 13 bases between. CDR3 sequence: CASSSGGGGETQYF. The CDR3 DNA sequence: TGTGCCAGCAGCTCAGGGGGAGGCGGAGAGACCCAGTACTTC.

This clone showed up just once. The chain employs TRBV10-3 and TRBJ2-4; the D is unclear. Germline lookup yields CDR1 ENHRY and CDR2 SYGVKD. The V gene lost 3 bases and the J gene lost 0 bases, with 15 bases spanning the gap. This CDR3 contains 17 residues. The CDR3 is CAISEGLLVGAKNIQYF. CDR3 bases: TGTGCCATCAGTGAAGGTCTCCTAGTAGGAGCCAAAAACATTCAGTACTTC.

V gene TRBV27 combines with J gene TRBJ2-1; 10 positions agree with TRBD2. CDR3 length: 17 amino acids. Unmatched junction bases numbered 9, after V lost 5 bases and J lost 2 bases. The V gene's germline CDR1 is MNHEY and CDR2 SMNVEV (reference sequence). CDR3 sequence reads: CASSPLSSGRAYNEQFF. CDR3 in DNA: TGTGCCAGCAGTCCTCTTTCTAGCGGGAGAGCCTACAATGAGCAGTTCTTC.

This clone was seen only a few times. CDR3 in amino acids: CASSFWGETQYF. The CDR3 nucleotides are TGTGCCAGCAGCTTTTGGGGTGAGACCCAGTACTTC. The rearrangement links TRBV7-6 to TRBJ2-5; D uncertain. The CDR3 covers 12 residues. Trimming left V 3 bases short and J 5 bases short, with 7 bases between. CDR1 and CDR2 (germline): SGHVS, FNYEAQ.

This chain joins TRBV5-1 and TRBJ2-7; D is undetermined. Germline V gene sequence: CDR1 SGHRS, CDR2 YFSETQ. Trimming stripped 0 bases from V and 6 bases from J, with 4 bases between. This CDR3 is 11 amino acids long. CDR3 nucleotide sequence: TGCGCCAGCAGCTTGGATCGCGAGCAGTACTTC. Encoded protein: CASSLDREQYF.

This clone was seen at least ten times. This sequence joins TRBV29-1 and TRBJ1-1; no clear D gene. The CDR3 contains 12 residues. Germline V gives CDR1 SQVTM, CDR2 ANQGSEA. V dropped 4 bases and J dropped 3 bases, with 9 bases sitting between them. CDR3 in DNA: TGCAGCGTTGGGTTCGATTACACTGAAGCTTTCTTT. Residues: CSVGFDYTEAFF.

The chain joins TRBV13 to TRBJ2-2, with D perhaps TRBD2 (6 bases). The germline V and J ends were trimmed by 8 bases and 0 bases, with 13 bases remaining between them. CDR1 is PRHDT and CDR2 is FYEKMQ in the germline V gene (reference sequence). The CDR3 is made up of 15 amino acids. CDR3 loop: CASDGSQANTGELFF. The CDR3 DNA sequence: TGTGCCAGCGACGGGAGTCAGGCGAACACCGGGGAGCTGTTTTTT.

On this clone: With a much larger clone just one base away, this may be a read error. The CDR3 loop reads CASRDYEQYF. CDR3 sequence (DNA): TGTGCCAGCAGGGATTACGAGCAGTACTTC. The chain is built from TRBV6-1 and TRBJ2-7; D is uncertain. Germline V lookup: CDR1 MNHNS, CDR2 SASEGT. The CDR3 contains 10 residues. The ends were cut back, 6 bases at V and 4 bases at J, with 4 bases in the middle.

This clone has a count of ten or more. The chain uses TRBV19 and TRBJ2-5; D remains ambiguous. The germline V and J ends were trimmed by 6 bases and 2 bases, with 4 bases remaining between them. This CDR3 is 11 amino acids long. The germline CDR1 and CDR2 sequences are LNHDA and SQIVND (reference sequence). The CDR3 DNA is TGTGCCAGTAGAGGGCAAGAGACCCAGTACTTC. Encoded protein: CASRGQETQYF.

This chain links TRBV28 with TRBJ2-7; D gene ambiguous. V dropped 7 bases and J dropped 2 bases, with 9 bases sitting between them. The CDR3 covers 12 residues. The germline V gene encodes CDR1 MDHEN and CDR2 SYDVKM. The CDR3 protein is CASTRGAYEQYF. CDR3 nucleotides: TGTGCCAGCACCCGCGGAGCCTACGAGCAGTACTTC.

This sequence joins TRBV19 and TRBJ2-4; 7 nucleotides match TRBD1. The germline V gene has CDR1 LNHDA and CDR2 SQIVND (reference sequence). This CDR3 region has 16 residues. V trimming: 1 base; J trimming: 6 bases; junction bases outside the gene matches: 9. The CDR3 DNA follows: TGTGCCAGTAGTATAGGAGGGGGACAGCGTAGAAACATTCAGTACTTC. This encodes CASSIGGGQRRNIQYF.

The rearrangement joins TRBV6-1 to TRBJ1-2; D gene unclear. The CDR3 runs to 12 residues. Per germline, CDR1 MNHNS and CDR2 SASEGT. The V gene lost 3 bases and the J gene lost 7 bases, with 9 bases spanning the gap. The CDR3 DNA sequence: TGTGCCAGCAGTGACGGTGGGCTTGGCTACACCTTC. Protein sequence: CASSDGGLGYTF.

J is TRBJ2-3 and V is TRBV5-6, with D unresolved. Germline V gene lookup returns CDR1 SGHDT and CDR2 YYEEEE. Trimming shortened V by 0 bases and J by 3 bases, and 2 bases separated the two germline ends. This CDR3 has 12 residues. The CDR3 region has the DNA TGTGCCAGCAGCTTGGAGACAGATACGCAGTATTTT. Its protein product is CASSLETDTQYF.

The rearrangement joins TRBV5-1 to TRBJ2-4, with a weak D call TRBD2 (5 bases). V lost 4 bases and J 0 bases, leaving 14 bases between the germline ends. This CDR3 has 16 residues. The germline CDR1 and CDR2 sequences are SGHRS and YFSETQ. DNA for the CDR3: TGCGCCAGCAGCCCGCGGGCGCCTGTAGCCAAAAACATTCAGTACTTC. Its translation is CASSPRAPVAKNIQYF. The complete variable domain, with remaining parts taken from reference TRBV5-1 and TRBJ2-4, reads KAGVTQTPRYLIKTRGQQVTLSCSPISGHRSVSWYQQTPGQGLQFLFEYFSETQRNKGNFPGRFSGRQFSNSRSEMNVSTLELGDSALYLCASSPRAPVAKNIQYFGAGTRLSVL.

The chain uses TRBV10-1 and TRBJ1-6; D is undetermined. The ends were cut back, 4 bases at V and 10 bases at J, with 11 bases in the middle. CDR1 WNHNN and CDR2 SYGVQD come from the germline V gene (reference sequence). CDR3 size: 13 residues. The CDR3 bases are TGCGCCAGCAGTGGAATGTTGCGGTCACCCCTCCACTTT. Amino acids: CASSGMLRSPLHF.

The chain is built from TRBV18 and TRBJ2-1, with 14 bases identical to TRBD2. CDR1 and CDR2 from the germline V gene are KGHSH and LQKENI. Trimming removed 3 bases from V and 9 bases from J; junction bases left unmatched: 7. The CDR3 sequence is 16 residues long. The CDR3 reads CASSPGTSGRSSEQFF. The CDR3 nucleotides read TGTGCCAGCTCACCCGGGACTAGCGGGAGAAGTAGTGAGCAGTTCTTC.

This chain connects TRBV12-5 to TRBJ2-7; TRBD1 matches at 11 bases. The V segment lost 3 bases and the J segment 4 bases; nucleotides outside the gene matches: 11. The CDR3 is 17 residues long. The germline V gene encodes CDR1 LGHNT and CDR2 FRNRAP. The CDR3 coding sequence is TGTGCTAGTGGTTTAGACATACCGGGACAGGGGGTTTACGAGCAGTACTTC. Protein sequence: CASGLDIPGQGVYEQYF.

The chain joins TRBV21-1 to TRBJ1-3; the table's D call, TRBD1, has no DNA check behind it. TRBV21-1 is a recognized pseudogene. The CDR3 totals 18 residues. CDR3 sequence: CASSKNPSNRHSGNTIYF. CDR3 bases: TGTGCCAGCAGCAAAAACCCCTCAAACAGACACTCTGGAAACACCATATATTTT.

The chain uses TRBV7-9 and TRBJ2-7; the D is unclear. Between the trimmed V and J ends, which lost 8 bases and 4 bases, there was a span of 15 bases. The CDR3 covers 13 residues. The germline CDR1 and CDR2 sequences are SEHNR and FQNEAQ (reference sequence). CDR3 sequence reads: CASSRSIGYEQYF. The CDR3 coding sequence is TGTGCCAGCTCTCGAAGCATAGGATACGAGCAGTACTTC.

The rearrangement uses TRBV7-9 and TRBJ2-1; D tentatively reads TRBD1 or TRBD2 (5 bases each). The germline V gene has CDR1 SEHNR and CDR2 FQNEAQ (reference sequence). Trimming left V 4 bases short and J 7 bases short, with 20 bases between. CDR3 length equals 16 residues. CDR3 sequence reads: CASSSDGLISGNEQFF. CDR3 sequence (DNA): TGTGCCAGCAGCTCGGATGGACTCATTTCAGGGAATGAGCAGTTCTTC.

The rearrangement links TRBV21-1 to TRBJ2-7; the D segment call TRBD1 is taken from the table without a DNA check. TRBV21-1 represents a pseudogene. The CDR3 is 15 amino acids. DNA of the CDR3: TGTGCCAGCAGCAAAAAACAGGGCAACTCCTACGAGCAGTACTTC. Its protein product is CASSKKQGNSYEQYF.

V and J are TRBV2 and TRBJ2-5, with D unresolved. The CDR3 has 13 residues. Germline CDR1 and CDR2: SNHLY and FYNNEI. Trimming cost V 8 bases and J 2 bases, with 12 bases left between them. The CDR3 sequence is CASPRRRQETQYF. CDR3 nucleotides: TGTGCCAGCCCCCGTAGGCGACAAGAGACCCAGTACTTC.

This clone was observed a single time. This chain joins TRBV5-1 and TRBJ2-7; the match to TRBD1 covers 9 bases. This CDR3 has 17 residues. V shed 4 bases, J shed 2 bases, and the junction held 13 bases outside the gene matches. CDR1 and CDR2 from the germline V gene are SGHRS and YFSETQ. The CDR3 region has the DNA TGCGCCAGCAGCCAGGGACAGGGTAGGCGTTGGACCTACGAGCAGTACTTC. This gives the protein CASSQGQGRRWTYEQYF.

The V and J genes are TRBV7-2 and TRBJ2-3, with D tentatively TRBD1 (5 bases). The CDR3 is 14 residues long. The germline V and J ends were trimmed by 4 bases and 0 bases, with 8 bases remaining between them. The germline V gene has CDR1 SGHTA and CDR2 FQGNSA. The CDR3 protein is CASSSRTSTDTQYF. DNA for the CDR3: TGTGCCAGCAGCTCCCGGACAAGCACAGATACGCAGTATTTT.

The chain carries TRBV2 and TRBJ1-2, with unresolved D. Germline V gene sequence: CDR1 SNHLY, CDR2 FYNNEI. The CDR3 runs to 12 residues. Trimming shortened V by 6 bases and J by 2 bases, and 7 bases separated the two germline ends. The CDR3 sequence: CASRNQNYGYTF. CDR3 DNA sequence: TGTGCCAGCAGGAATCAAAACTATGGCTACACCTTC.

The rearrangement links TRBV27 to TRBJ1-5; 8 bases line up with TRBD1. The V gene's germline CDR1 is MNHEY and CDR2 SMNVEV (reference sequence). The ends lost 6 bases at V and 6 bases at J; junction bases unmatched: 10. The CDR3 consists of 15 residues. CDR3 residues: CASSLTGARGQPQHF. DNA for the CDR3: TGTGCCAGCAGCCTGACAGGGGCGAGAGGTCAGCCCCAGCATTTT.

The genes are TRBV5-4 and TRBJ2-7; 7 bases map to TRBD1. The CDR3 is 14 residues long. CDR1 SGHNT and CDR2 YYREEE come from the germline V gene (reference sequence). V shed 4 bases, J shed 2 bases, and the junction held 6 bases outside the gene matches. In DNA form, the CDR3 reads TGTGCCAGCAGCACAACAGGGGCCGCCTACGAGCAGTACTTC. Translation gives CASSTTGAAYEQYF.

The rearrangement uses TRBV6-5 and TRBJ2-5; D unresolved. This CDR3 is built from 11 residues. The germline V gene encodes CDR1 MNHEY and CDR2 SVGAGI. V lost 4 bases and J lost 4, with 4 bases in between. The CDR3 DNA reads as TGTGCCAGCAGTTGGGGAGAGACCCAGTACTTC. It encodes CASSWGETQYF.